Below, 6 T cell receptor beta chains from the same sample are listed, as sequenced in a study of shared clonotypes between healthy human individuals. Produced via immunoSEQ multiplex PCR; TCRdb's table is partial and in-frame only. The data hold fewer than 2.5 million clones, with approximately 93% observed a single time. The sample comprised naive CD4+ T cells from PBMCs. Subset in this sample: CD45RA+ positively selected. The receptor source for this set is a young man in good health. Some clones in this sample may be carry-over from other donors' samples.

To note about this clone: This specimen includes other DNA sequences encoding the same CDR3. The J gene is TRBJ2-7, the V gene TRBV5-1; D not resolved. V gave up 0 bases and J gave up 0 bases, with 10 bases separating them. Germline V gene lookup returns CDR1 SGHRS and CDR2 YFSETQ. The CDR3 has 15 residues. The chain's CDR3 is CASSLDGTLSYEQYF. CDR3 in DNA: TGCGCCAGCAGCTTGGACGGCACCCTCTCCTACGAGCAGTACTTC. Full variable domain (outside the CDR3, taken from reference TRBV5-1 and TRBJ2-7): KAGVTQTPRYLIKTRGQQVTLSCSPISGHRSVSWYQQTPGQGLQFLFEYFSETQRNKGNFPGRFSGRQFSNSRSEMNVSTLELGDSALYLCASSLDGTLSYEQYFGPGTRLTVT.

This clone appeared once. In DNA form, the CDR3 reads TGTGCCAGCAGTTTAAGTCGGCCCTACGAGCAGTACTTC. It is translated as CASSLSRPYEQYF. This chain links TRBV28 with TRBJ2-7, with no clear D. Germline CDR1 MDHEN, CDR2 SYDVKM. The CDR3 spans 13 residues. Deletions cut 2 bases from V and 2 bases from J, with 7 bases between.

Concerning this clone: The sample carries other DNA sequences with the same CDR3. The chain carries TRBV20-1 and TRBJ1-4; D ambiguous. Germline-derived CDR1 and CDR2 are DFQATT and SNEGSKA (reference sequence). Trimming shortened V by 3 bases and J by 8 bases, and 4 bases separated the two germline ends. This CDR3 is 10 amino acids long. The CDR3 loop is CSASGEKLFF. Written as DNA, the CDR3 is TGCAGTGCTAGCGGAGAAAAACTGTTTTTT.

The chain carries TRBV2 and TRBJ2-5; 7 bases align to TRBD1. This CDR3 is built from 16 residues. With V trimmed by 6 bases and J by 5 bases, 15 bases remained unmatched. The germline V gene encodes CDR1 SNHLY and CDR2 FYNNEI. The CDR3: CASRKRQGDLLETQYF. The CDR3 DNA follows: TGTGCCAGCAGAAAGAGACAGGGTGACTTATTGGAGACCCAGTACTTC.

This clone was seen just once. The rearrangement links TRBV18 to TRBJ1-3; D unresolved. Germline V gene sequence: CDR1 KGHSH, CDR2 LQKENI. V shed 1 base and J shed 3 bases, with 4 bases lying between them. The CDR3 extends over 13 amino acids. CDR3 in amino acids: CASSPQGGNTIYF. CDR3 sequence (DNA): TGTGCCAGCTCACCACAGGGTGGAAACACCATATATTTT.

Written as DNA, the CDR3 is TGTGCCAGCAGCGCACTAGGGAATACGCAGTATTTT. It encodes CASSALGNTQYF. The rearrangement uses TRBV9 and TRBJ2-3; D perhaps matches TRBD2 (5 bases). Between the trimmed V and J ends, which lost 3 bases and 7 bases, there was a span of 9 bases. This CDR3 spans 12 amino acids. Germline CDR1 is SGDLS and CDR2 is YYNGEE. Full variable domain (missing parts from reference TRBV9 and TRBJ2-3): DSGVTQTPKHLITATGQRVTLRCSPRSGDLSVYWYQQSLDQGLQFLIQYYNGEERAKGNILERFSAQQFPDLHSELNLSSLELGDSALYFCASSALGNTQYFGPGTRLTVL.